The 13 T cell receptor beta chains below come from one sample, sequenced in a study of CD8 T cells in ankylosing spondylitis. TCRdb fed the 5' RACE reads into MiXCR, producing one record per CDR3 protein. The table lists some 130,000 distinct CDR3 sequences, about 6.7% of them singletons. The material sequenced was blood, either unsorted or a sorted T cell fraction (not recorded which). The receptors here all came from a female donor with ankylosing spondylitis or in good health (not recorded which).

The table lists this clonotype with many counts. The rearrangement uses TRBV20-1 and TRBJ1-3, with unresolved D. Germline loops: CDR1 DFQATT, CDR2 SNEGSKA (reference sequence). The CDR3 is made up of 12 amino acids. Trimming shortened V by 3 bases and J by 0 bases, and 3 bases separated the two germline ends. CDR3 protein: CSARVSGNTIYF. CDR3 DNA sequence: TGCAGTGCTAGGGTCTCTGGAAACACCATATATTTT.

This clonotype came up many times. The rearrangement links TRBV29-1 to TRBJ2-7; tentative D call: TRBD2 (6 bases). Trimming left V 8 bases short and J 6 bases short, with 23 bases between. In germline, CDR1 is SQVTM, CDR2 ANQGSEA. The CDR3 runs 14 residues. CDR3 amino acids: CSSSGVGMNGEQYF. CDR3 DNA sequence: TGCAGCTCCTCGGGGGTAGGGATGAATGGCGAGCAGTACTTC.

This clonotype was seen repeatedly, ten times or more. The V call is TRBV6-2 or TRBV6-3, the J call TRBJ1-1; D ambiguous. The V gene's germline CDR1 is MNHEY and CDR2 SVGEGT. CDR3 length equals 15 residues. V lost 7 bases to trimming and J lost 0 bases, with 15 bases between them. Written as DNA, the CDR3 is TGTGCCAGCAACGCTCCTCAGATATTGAACACTGAAGCTTTCTTT. Amino acid sequence: CASNAPQILNTEAFF.

This clonotype was seen many times. The chain has TRBV15 and TRBJ2-5, with 12 bases matching TRBD1. The V gene's germline CDR1 is LNHNV and CDR2 YYDKDF (reference sequence). This CDR3 is built from 15 residues. The V segment lost 8 bases and the J segment 4 bases; nucleotides outside the gene matches: 8. CDR3 amino acids: CATHRDRGRVETQYF. DNA for the CDR3: TGTGCCACCCACCGGGACAGGGGGCGGGTAGAGACCCAGTACTTC.

The genes are TRBV2 and TRBJ2-4; D is unresolved. Germline CDR1 SNHLY, CDR2 FYNNEI. V shed 4 bases and J shed 0 bases, with 7 bases lying between them. This CDR3 region has 14 residues. The CDR3 DNA reads TGTGCCAGCAGTGTACTGATAGCCAAAAACATTCAGTACTTC. It translates to CASSVLIAKNIQYF.

Ten or more counts support this clonotype. V usage is TRBV24-1 and J usage is TRBJ2-7; 9 nucleotides align to TRBD1. The V gene's germline CDR1 is KGHDR and CDR2 SFDVKD. This CDR3 is 15 amino acids long. V lost 6 bases, J lost 2 bases, and 7 bases stayed unmatched. The CDR3, as DNA: TGTGCCACCAGTCTCCCAAACAGGGGGCCCTACGAGCAGTACTTC. Residues: CATSLPNRGPYEQYF.

This clonotype was recorded a few times. This could be a read error, since a much larger clone is one nucleotide away. The chain employs TRBV6-6 and TRBJ1-4; D is uncertain. Germline assignment: CDR1 MNHNY and CDR2 SVGAGI (reference sequence). The CDR3 totals 11 residues. V lost 11 bases and J lost 8, with 12 bases in between. CDR3 region: CAGNGREKLFF. The CDR3 nucleotides read TGTGCCGGCAATGGTCGGGAAAAACTGTTTTTT.

This clonotype was picked up many times. The chain has TRBV12-3 or TRBV12-4 and TRBJ2-7; D might be TRBD1 (6 bases). Trimming removed 6 bases at V and 6 bases at J, with 9 bases between. There are 11 residues in the CDR3. As DNA, the CDR3 is TGTGCCAGCAGCACAGGGCGCGAGCAGTACTTC. It encodes CASSTGREQYF.

This clonotype was counted between two and nine times. This chain connects TRBV14 to TRBJ2-1, with no clear D. Trimming removed 5 bases at V and 10 bases at J, with 9 bases between. CDR3 length: 11 residues. CDR1 and CDR2 from the germline V gene are SGHDN and FVKESK. The CDR3 coding sequence is TGTGCCAGCAGCGCCAAAGGAGAGCAGTTCTTC. Its protein product is CASSAKGEQFF. The full variable domain, with the rest looked up from reference TRBV14 and TRBJ2-1, is EAGVTQFPSHSVIEKGQTVTLRCDPISGHDNLYWYRRVMGKEIKFLLHFVKESKQDESGMPNNRFLAERTGGTYSTLKVQPAELEDSGVYFCASSAKGEQFFGPGTRLTVL.

The V call is TRBV7-2, the J call TRBJ2-3, with 10 bases fitting TRBD2. The V segment lost 6 bases and the J segment 6 bases; nucleotides outside the gene matches: 9. Germline-derived CDR1 and CDR2 are SGHTA and FQGNSA. This CDR3 has 15 residues. CDR3 DNA sequence: TGTGCCAGCAGACAAGCGGGGGGGCTGTTTGATACGCAGTATTTT. It translates to CASRQAGGLFDTQYF.

This clonotype was detected ten times or more. The chain is built from TRBV13 and TRBJ2-7; the D gene is possibly TRBD2 (5 bases). CDR1 and CDR2 (germline): PRHDT, FYEKMQ (reference sequence). There are 13 residues in the CDR3. V was cut by 8 bases and J by 2 bases, with 13 bases left in between. The CDR3 reads CASSERSTYEQYF. The CDR3 nucleotides are TGTGCCAGCTCGGAGCGGAGTACCTACGAGCAGTACTTC.

This clonotype came up many times. The rearrangement links TRBV5-1 to TRBJ2-7; D gene uncertain. The CDR3 is 15 residues long. From germline, CDR1 is SGHRS and CDR2 YFSETQ. Trimming removed 0 bases from V and 0 bases from J, with 10 bases in between. The CDR3 DNA sequence: TGCGCCAGCAGCTTGGTGTCCAGGTACTCCTACGAGCAGTACTTC. It encodes CASSLVSRYSYEQYF.

In its sample, this clonotype was seen many times. The chain is built from TRBV5-1 and TRBJ1-1, with TRBD1 as a possible D gene (5 bases). CDR1 is SGHRS and CDR2 is YFSETQ in the germline V gene. The CDR3 length is 14 residues. V was pared by 0 bases and J by 6 bases, with 12 bases between. CDR3 sequence (DNA): TGCGCCAGCAGCTTGGACCCCGGGGGGGCTGAAGCTTTCTTT. It codes for CASSLDPGGAEAFF.